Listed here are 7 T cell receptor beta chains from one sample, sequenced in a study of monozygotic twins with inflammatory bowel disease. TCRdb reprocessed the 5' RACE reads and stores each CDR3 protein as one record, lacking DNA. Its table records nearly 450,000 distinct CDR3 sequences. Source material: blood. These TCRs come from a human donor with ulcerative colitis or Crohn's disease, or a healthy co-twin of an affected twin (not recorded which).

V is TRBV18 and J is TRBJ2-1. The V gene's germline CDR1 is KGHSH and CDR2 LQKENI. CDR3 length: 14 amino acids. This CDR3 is CASSPPLGYNEQFF.

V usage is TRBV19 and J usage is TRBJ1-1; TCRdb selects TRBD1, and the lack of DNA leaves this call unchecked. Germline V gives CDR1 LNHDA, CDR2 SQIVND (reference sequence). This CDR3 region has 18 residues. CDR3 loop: CASSIWSRGLIGNTEAFF.

The CDR3 loop reads CSARELAVPLDTQYF. The chain combines TRBV20-1 with TRBJ2-3; lacking DNA, the TRBD2 call made by TCRdb goes unchecked. CDR1 and CDR2 (germline): DFQATT, SNEGSKA (reference sequence). The CDR3 runs to 15 residues.

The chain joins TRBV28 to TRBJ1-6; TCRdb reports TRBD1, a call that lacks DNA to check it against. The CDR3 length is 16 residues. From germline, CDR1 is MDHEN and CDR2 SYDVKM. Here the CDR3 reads CASSLESTGVGTPLHF.

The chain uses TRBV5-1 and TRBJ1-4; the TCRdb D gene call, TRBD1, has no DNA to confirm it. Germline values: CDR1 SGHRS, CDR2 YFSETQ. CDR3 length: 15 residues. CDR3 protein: CASRETGTRDEKLFF.

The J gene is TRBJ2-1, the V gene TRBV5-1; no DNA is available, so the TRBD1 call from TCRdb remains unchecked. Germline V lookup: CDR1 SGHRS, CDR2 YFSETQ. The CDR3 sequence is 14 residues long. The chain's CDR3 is CASSGGGVYNEQFF.

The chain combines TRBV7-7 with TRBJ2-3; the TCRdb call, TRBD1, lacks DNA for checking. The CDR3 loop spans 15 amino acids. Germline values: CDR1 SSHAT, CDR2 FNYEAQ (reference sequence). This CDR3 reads CASSLTGAITDTQYF. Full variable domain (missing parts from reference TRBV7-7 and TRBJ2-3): GAGVSQSPRYKVTKRGQDVTLRCDPISSHATLYWYQQALGQGPEFLTYFNYEAQPDKSGLPSDRFSAERPEGSISTLTIQRTEQRDSAMYRCASSLTGAITDTQYFGPGTRLTVL.